A selection of T cell receptor beta chains follows, all from one sample in a study of blood T cell repertoires in COVID-19. Clones were read by immunoSEQ multiplex PCR, and TCRdb kept only the in-frame ones, dropping some. This table has 190,000 or so clones, around nine tenths appearing once. Sequenced material: peripheral blood. Receptors originate from a woman aged 18 to 35 who had recovered from COVID-19. Each CDR3 is given without its conserved first and last residue. The order of the fields is J gene, V gene, CDR3 protein.

TRBJ2-1 | TRBV4-1 | ASSKVGGSYNEQF
TRBJ1-3 | TRBV21-1 | ASSKLFRTENLSGNTIY
TRBJ1-5 | TRBV6-2/TRBV6-3 | ASSSGGGYNQPQH
TRBJ1-1 | TRBV5-6 | ASSISYTEAF
TRBJ2-1 | TRBV4-3 | ASSQVGTSGSREQF
TRBJ1-1 | TRBV12-3/TRBV12-4 | ASSPTGSTEAF
TRBJ1-2 | TRBV7-9 | ASSLVGGFIYGYT
TRBJ1-1 | TRBV18 | ASSRIQENTEAF
TRBJ1-4 | TRBV2 | ASSRDGTGEEKLF
TRBJ2-2 | TRBV24-1 | ATSDPRQGEAGELF
TRBJ2-7 | TRBV5-6 | ASSSRQGLEQY
TRBJ2-3 | TRBV5-1 | ASSRDRVTDTQY
TRBJ2-1 | TRBV4-1 | ASSHPSGGAVEQF
TRBJ2-1 | TRBV5-1 | ASSWGFGGNHNEQF
TRBJ2-1 | TRBV25-1 | ASRSGLAGGRDEQF
TRBJ2-6 | TRBV10-1 | ASNYLQGRGANVLT
TRBJ1-1 | TRBV5-1 | ASRGGAMNTEAF
TRBJ1-1 | TRBV6-6 | ASSRDRGRLVTEAF
TRBJ1-2 | TRBV9 | ASSSRTTGNYYGYT
TRBJ2-7 | TRBV19 | ASTPGPGGDEQY
TRBJ2-1 | TRBV27 | ASSTSNFRLDNEQF
TRBJ2-6 | TRBV6-1 | ASSEGGGAGANVLT
TRBJ2-7 | TRBV5-4 | ASSDRTSGEQY
TRBJ2-3 | TRBV7-8 | ASSLGWGTGDTDTQY
TRBJ1-1 | TRBV18 | ASSPTFQQNTEAF
TRBJ1-1 | TRBV19 | ASTLGSQNTEAF
TRBJ2-1 | TRBV3-1/TRBV3-2 | ASCLGSSYNEQF
TRBJ1-1 | TRBV18 | ASSPRQGVTEAF
TRBJ1-2 | TRBV5-6 | ASSSIQDNYGYT
TRBJ1-5 | TRBV5-1 | ASSLTGTANGQPQH
TRBJ1-2 | TRBV4-3 | ASSPRRGGGYT
TRBJ2-5 | TRBV27 | ASSQSSGGDETQY
TRBJ1-5 | TRBV10-1 | ASSESIRQAHQPQH
TRBJ2-2 | TRBV7-2 | ASSLAAGGSVGELF
TRBJ2-5 | TRBV4-2 | ASSRKDFQETQY
TRBJ2-2 | TRBV5-4 | ASRGGAGGTGELF
TRBJ2-5 | TRBV27 | ASGVIAGDLPRTQY
TRBJ2-1 | TRBV24-1 | ATSDLTSGKDEQF
TRBJ1-1 | TRBV2 | ASSTGTPNTEAF
TRBJ2-5 | TRBV7-2 | ASSSLRGAETQY
TRBJ2-3 | TRBV5-4 | ASSPGVAGSDTQY
TRBJ1-1 | TRBV6-5 | ASRNDRSNTEAF
TRBJ2-1 | TRBV29-1 | SVERAGDPNEQF
TRBJ1-2 | TRBV6-5 | ASRAITGLNYGYT
TRBJ2-1 | TRBV6-2/TRBV6-3 | ASSPLTSGSYNEQF
TRBJ1-2 | TRBV7-9 | ASSTSTGFDYGYT
TRBJ2-5 | TRBV7-9 | ASSLGAGREETQY
TRBJ1-5 | TRBV28 | ASSRGTVGVPQH
TRBJ1-1 | TRBV4-1 | ASSQDVRQGVTEAF
TRBJ1-1 | TRBV9 | ASSVRPGQGLDTEAF
TRBJ1-5 | TRBV15 | ATSRDQGASQPQH
TRBJ1-1 | TRBV2 | ASRFTGNTEAF
TRBJ2-5 | TRBV9 | ASSGRVSQETQY
TRBJ1-6 | TRBV3-1/TRBV3-2 | ASSQGWTGDSPLH
TRBJ2-3 | TRBV4-2 | ASSQLGLAGGLPTDTQY
TRBJ2-7 | TRBV5-1 | ASSLSVLGGRSSYEQY
TRBJ1-1 | TRBV3-1/TRBV3-2 | ASSQEGTWGPRTSEAF
TRBJ2-7 | TRBV19 | ASSIGQPGGDYEQY
TRBJ2-5 | TRBV19 | ASRQAGGLETQY
TRBJ2-7 | TRBV11-3 | ASSLGTAGEQY